The clone carrying this TCR beta chain has only a few counts. This record comes from a study of identical twins. V lost 3 bases and J lost 3, with 9 bases in between. From germline, CDR1 is MNHEY and CDR2 SMNVEV (reference sequence). The CDR3 has 13 amino acids. The cDNA had a unique molecular identifier and a template-switch universal primer site. TCRdb reprocessed the 5' RACE reads with MiXCR, giving one entry per CDR3 protein. The sample includes roughly 630,000 distinct CDR3 sequences, just over 7% seen only once; the top ten take around 1.6%. There were only healthy Caucasians among the donors. These data were also reused for a study on yellow fever vaccine responses in identical twins. That work contributes: The T cell response to vaccination in identical twins was reportedly partly convergent and partly personalized.

This TCR came from a woman younger than 35 in good health. V usage is TRBV27 and J usage is TRBJ2-7; D unclear. Specimen: PBMCs. The CDR3 region is CASSLVPGYEQYF. CDR3 nucleotide sequence: TGTGCCAGCAGTTTGGTGCCAGGCTACGAGCAGTACTTC.